Presented here are 5 T cell receptor beta chains from one specimen sequenced in a study of somatic mutations in cytotoxic T cells in rheumatoid arthritis. Produced via immunoSEQ multiplex PCR; TCRdb's table is partial and in-frame only. This table has about 11,000 clones, roughly 74% appearing once. Material for sequencing was CD8+ T cells sorted from blood. The receptors shown here come from a middle-aged woman in good health.

The CDR3 here is CSALTRTGGEKLFF. In DNA form, the CDR3 reads TGCAGCGCATTGACTAGAACAGGGGGAGAAAAACTGTTTTTT. The chain uses TRBV29-1 and TRBJ1-4, with 8 bases identical to TRBD1. Unmatched junction bases numbered 12, after V lost 7 bases and J lost 8 bases. CDR3 size: 14 residues. Looked up from germline, CDR1 is SQVTM and CDR2 is ANQGSEA.

The chain links TRBV6-5 to TRBJ1-1; possibly TRBD1 for D (5 bases). Looked up from germline, CDR1 is MNHEY and CDR2 is SVGAGI. The V gene lost 6 bases and the J gene lost 6 bases, with 11 bases spanning the gap. The CDR3 extends over 12 amino acids. CDR3 residues: CASSPDSPEAFF. CDR3 nucleotides: TGTGCCAGCAGCCCCGACAGCCCTGAAGCTTTCTTT.

The rearrangement uses TRBV5-6 and TRBJ1-6; 9 bases map to TRBD1. Germline-derived CDR1 and CDR2 are SGHDT and YYEEEE. This CDR3 has 13 amino acids. The trim removed 4 bases at V and 13 bases at J, leaving 6 bases unmatched. In nucleotides, the CDR3 is TGTGCCAGCAGCCGGGACAGGGAAAGTCCCCTCCACTTT. Translating it yields CASSRDRESPLHF.

The DNA for the CDR3 is TGTGCCAGCCGGTGGACAGGGATATTACCCGGGGAGCTGTTTTTT. It specifies CASRWTGILPGELFF. The V call is TRBV7-8, the J call TRBJ2-2, with 8 positions matching TRBD1. CDR1 and CDR2 (germline): SGHVS, FQNEAQ. The junction had 11 bases not matched to a gene; V was cut back by 8 bases and J by 6 bases. The length of the CDR3 is 15 residues.

The J gene is TRBJ2-3, the V gene TRBV7-6; D gene uncertain. The CDR3 sequence is 12 residues long. Deletions cut 2 bases from V and 6 bases from J, with 6 bases between. The germline V gene has CDR1 SGHVS and CDR2 FNYEAQ. CDR3 nucleotide sequence: TGTGCCAGCAGCTTATTCGGGGATACGCAGTATTTT. Encoded protein: CASSLFGDTQYF. Looking up the rest from reference TRBV7-6 and TRBJ2-3 gives the full variable domain: GAGVSQSPRYKVTKRGQDVALRCDPISGHVSLYWYRQALGQGPEFLTYFNYEAQQDKSGLPNDRFSAERPEGSISTLTIQRTEQRDSAMYRCASSLFGDTQYFGPGTRLTVL.